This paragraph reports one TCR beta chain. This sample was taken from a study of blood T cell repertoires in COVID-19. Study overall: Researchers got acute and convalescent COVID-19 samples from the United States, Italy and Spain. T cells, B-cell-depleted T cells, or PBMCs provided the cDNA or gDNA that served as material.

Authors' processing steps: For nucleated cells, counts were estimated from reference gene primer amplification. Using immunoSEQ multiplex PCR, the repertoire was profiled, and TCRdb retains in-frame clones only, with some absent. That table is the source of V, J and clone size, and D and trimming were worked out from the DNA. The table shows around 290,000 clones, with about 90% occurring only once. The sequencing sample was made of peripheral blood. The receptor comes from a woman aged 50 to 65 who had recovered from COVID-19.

This chain's CDR3 is CASSLGRGDYGYTF. CDR3 sequence (DNA): TGTGCCAGCAGCTTAGGACGGGGGGACTATGGCTACACCTTC. V usage is TRBV7-9 and J usage is TRBJ1-2; weak D call: TRBD1 (5 bases). The CDR3 sequence is 14 residues long. V lost 1 base, J lost 3 bases, and 9 bases lay in between. CDR1 and CDR2 from the germline V gene are SEHNR and FQNEAQ (reference sequence). Complete variable domain (other parts from reference TRBV7-9 and TRBJ1-2): DTGVSQNPRHKITKRGQNVTFRCDPISEHNRLYWYRQTLGQGPEFLTYFQNEAQLEKSRLLSDRFSAERPKGSFSTLEIQRTEQGDSAMYLCASSLGRGDYGYTFGSGTRLTVV.